These 12 T cell receptor beta chains came from one sample sequenced in a study of blood T cells in healthy people across ages. For the second PCR, which ran for about 6 to 11 cycles, a sample-barcoded 5' primer and a J-beta primer mix were used. TCRdb reanalysed the 5' RACE reads using MiXCR and keeps one entry per CDR3 protein. The table lists 600,000 to 800,000 distinct CDR3 sequences, around a fifth of them singletons. The sample taken for sequencing was blood. Source of these receptors: a man between 65 and 79 years old in good health.

The count of this clonotype is one. The J gene is TRBJ2-5, the V gene TRBV5-5; perhaps TRBD1 as D (5 bases). The length of the CDR3 is 15 residues. Germline-derived CDR1 and CDR2 are SGHKS and YYEKEE (reference sequence). The ends were cut back, 6 bases at V and 1 base at J, with 16 bases in the middle. The DNA for the CDR3 is TGTGCCAGCATCCCGAGAACAGGAGTCCAAGAGACCCAGTACTTC. It specifies CASIPRTGVQETQYF.

This clonotype was seen ten or more times. The chain combines TRBV5-1 with TRBJ2-5; 9 bases line up with TRBD1. Germline V gives CDR1 SGHRS, CDR2 YFSETQ. V lost 4 bases and J lost 4; bases outside the gene matches: 5. This CDR3 is 14 amino acids long. This chain's CDR3 is CASSSTGGGETQYF. The DNA of the CDR3 is TGCGCCAGCAGCAGTACAGGGGGCGGAGAGACCCAGTACTTC.

This clonotype has a handful of counts. This chain connects TRBV20-1 to TRBJ1-2; maybe TRBD1 (6 bases). This CDR3 region has 14 residues. Germline CDR1 and CDR2: DFQATT and SNEGSKA (reference sequence). Deletions cut 6 bases from V and 7 bases from J, with 21 bases between. This CDR3 is CSAPLGGGSGGYTF. CDR3 nucleotides: TGCAGTGCACCCCTTGGGGGGGGCTCAGGTGGCTACACCTTC.

The chain couples TRBV19 to TRBJ2-1; 9 bases match TRBD1. The CDR3 length is 15 residues. The J segment lost 7 bases and the V segment lost 5 bases, leaving 9 bases of the junction unmatched. Germline lookup yields CDR1 LNHDA and CDR2 SQIVND (reference sequence). This CDR3 is CASSYPGQGENEQFF. The CDR3 coding sequence is TGTGCCAGTAGTTATCCGGGACAGGGTGAGAATGAGCAGTTCTTC.

As DNA, the CDR3 is TGTGCCAGCAGTGAAATGCGGGAAAAACTGTTTTTT. As protein: CASSEMREKLFF. This sequence joins TRBV2 and TRBJ1-4, with D hard to call. The germline V and J ends were trimmed by 2 bases and 8 bases, with 6 bases remaining between them. The CDR3 is 12 residues long. In germline, CDR1 is SNHLY, CDR2 FYNNEI.

V gene TRBV29-1 combines with J gene TRBJ2-3; D remains ambiguous. V lost 7 bases and J 5 bases, leaving 13 bases between the germline ends. The germline V gene encodes CDR1 SQVTM and CDR2 ANQGSEA. The CDR3 runs 12 residues. CDR3 sequence reads: CSDDPFGDTQYF. For the CDR3, the DNA is TGCAGCGATGACCCATTCGGAGATACGCAGTATTTT.

The gene calls are TRBV9 and TRBJ2-1; D unclear. The CDR3 loop spans 15 amino acids. Per germline, CDR1 SGDLS and CDR2 YYNGEE. The V and J ends lost 4 bases and 0 bases respectively, with 11 bases between them. The CDR3 reads CASSSAPSSYNEQFF. In DNA form, the CDR3 reads TGTGCCAGCAGCTCAGCCCCGAGCTCCTACAATGAGCAGTTCTTC. The full variable domain, in which reference TRBV9 and TRBJ2-1 provide the parts outside the CDR3, is DSGVTQTPKHLITATGQRVTLRCSPRSGDLSVYWYQQSLDQGLQFLIQYYNGEERAKGNILERFSAQQFPDLHSELNLSSLELGDSALYFCASSSAPSSYNEQFFGPGTRLTVL.

This clonotype came up many times. The genes are TRBV10-3 and TRBJ2-7; D may match TRBD1 or TRBD2 (5 bases each). V was clipped by 4 bases and J by 0 bases, with 7 bases between them. This CDR3 is 13 amino acids long. Germline values: CDR1 ENHRY, CDR2 SYGVKD. For the CDR3, the DNA is TGTGCCATCAGTGCTGGGGGCTCCTACGAGCAGTACTTC. Protein: CAISAGGSYEQYF.

The chain links TRBV6-1 to TRBJ1-6, with 8 nucleotides matching TRBD1. With V trimmed by 5 bases and J by 7 bases, 10 bases remained unmatched. From germline, CDR1 is MNHNS and CDR2 SASEGT. The CDR3 has 16 residues. CDR3 amino acids: CASSRAQDRVNSPLHF. DNA of the CDR3: TGTGCCAGCAGTAGGGCCCAGGACAGGGTAAATTCACCCCTCCACTTT.

This clonotype was seen a few times. The rearrangement joins TRBV5-1 to TRBJ2-5, with 10 bases that match TRBD1. V lost 1 base, J lost 0 bases, and 3 bases stayed unmatched. This CDR3 has 16 residues. Germline-derived CDR1 and CDR2 are SGHRS and YFSETQ. The DNA of the CDR3 is TGCGCCAGCAGCTTGCGTGGGACAGGGGACCAAGAGACCCAGTACTTC. Protein sequence: CASSLRGTGDQETQYF.

V is TRBV12-3 or TRBV12-4 and J is TRBJ2-5; D remains unclear. This CDR3 spans 15 amino acids. V lost 6 bases and J lost 7, with 21 bases in between. In nucleotides, the CDR3 is TGTGCCAGCAGCCCTAGGACGGGTGAACCTTGGACCCAGTACTTC. The encoded protein is CASSPRTGEPWTQYF.

The chain has TRBV7-8 and TRBJ2-5, with 11 nucleotides matching TRBD2. The J call could be wrong; TRBJ2-7 is a better fit for the DNA end. The CDR3 is 15 residues long. Germline V gives CDR1 SGHVS, CDR2 FQNEAQ. In nucleotides, the CDR3 is TGTGCCAGCAGATACGGACTAGCGGGCCCCTACGAGCAGTACTTC. This encodes CASRYGLAGPYEQYF.